Listed below are T cell receptor beta chains from one sample, sequenced in a study of blood T cell repertoires in COVID-19. Some clones are missing from TCRdb's copy, which holds only in-frame ones; the method was immunoSEQ multiplex PCR. This sample yields 60,000 to 75,000 clones, of which over 80% are seen a single time; roughly 5.2% belongs to the top ten. The sample was peripheral blood. These receptors were obtained from a man aged 45 to 65 with active COVID-19. Each CDR3 is given with its conserved first and last residue. Each record gives: clone size, J gene, D gene, V gene, CDR3 protein, CDR3 DNA. The D gene is left open where the match is weak. Clone size, where shown, is once, few, many, or a class for clones that have expanded.

once	TRBJ2-1	TRBD2	TRBV5-4	CASSFGGSAWNEQFF	TGTGCCAGCAGCTTTGGCGGGAGCGCGTGGAATGAGCAGTTCTTC
once	TRBJ2-1	.	TRBV7-2	CASSLDRQYNEQFF	TGTGCCAGCAGCTTGGACCGACAGTACAATGAGCAGTTCTTC
.	TRBJ2-3	.	TRBV4-1	CASSQDTPDTQYF	TGCGCCAGCAGCCAAGATACTCCAGATACGCAGTATTTT
.	TRBJ2-5	.	TRBV5-6	CASSDRWKQQETQYF	TGTGCCAGCAGTGATAGGTGGAAACAGCAAGAGACCCAGTACTTC
.	TRBJ1-5	.	TRBV27	CASSGRGLSNQPQHF	TGTGCCAGCAGTGGCAGGGGCTTGAGCAATCAGCCCCAGCATTTT
.	TRBJ2-1	.	TRBV11-2	CASSLEQLNEQFF	TGTGCCAGCAGCTTAGAGCAACTGAATGAGCAGTTCTTC
.	TRBJ2-1	.	TRBV3-1/TRBV3-2	CASRDTSSYNEQFF	TGTGCGAGCAGGGACACGAGCTCCTACAATGAGCAGTTCTTC
.	TRBJ1-3	.	TRBV28	CASSAPRFSGNTIYF	TGTGCCAGTTCTGCGCCCCGTTTCTCTGGAAACACCATATATTTT
.	TRBJ2-1	.	TRBV10-3	CAIRPDTRSYNEQFF	TGTGCCATCCGCCCTGACACCAGATCATACAATGAGCAGTTCTTC
.	TRBJ2-1	TRBD2	TRBV27	CASSLSVGGYNEQFF	TGTGCCAGCAGTTTATCCGTGGGAGGGTACAATGAGCAGTTCTTC
once	TRBJ2-3	TRBD2	TRBV6-2/TRBV6-3	CASSKKGLAGDTQYF	TGTGCCAGCAGTAAAAAGGGACTAGCGGGAGATACGCAGTATTTT
.	TRBJ2-1	TRBD2	TRBV7-9	CASSRGLAGGLYNEQFF	TGTGCCAGCAGCCGGGGACTAGCGGGAGGACTGTACAATGAGCAGTTCTTC
once	TRBJ1-4	TRBD1	TRBV5-5	CASSLPGQGFHEKLFF	TGTGCCAGCAGCCTACCGGGACAGGGCTTTCATGAAAAACTGTTTTTT
.	TRBJ1-4	.	TRBV18	CASSPPSSRATEKLFF	TGTGCCAGCTCACCACCATCGAGCAGGGCCACTGAAAAACTGTTTTTT
.	TRBJ2-1	.	TRBV7-9	CASSLDSGLRSDEQFF	TGTGCCAGCAGCTTAGATTCCGGACTCCGGTCGGATGAGCAGTTCTTC
.	TRBJ1-2	.	TRBV5-1	CASSLVYNSGGYTF	TGCGCCAGCAGCTTGGTGTACAACTCAGGCGGCTACACCTTC
.	TRBJ2-1	TRBD1	TRBV5-6	CASSWGTVNEQFF	TGTGCCAGCAGCTGGGGGACAGTCAATGAGCAGTTCTTC
.	TRBJ2-5	TRBD1	TRBV5-1	CASSGTGTGGKETQYF	TGCGCCAGCAGCGGAACCGGGACAGGGGGCAAGGAGACCCAGTACTTC
.	TRBJ2-1	.	TRBV5-4	CASSLAGAVNEQFF	TGTGCCAGCAGCTTGGCGGGAGCGGTGAATGAGCAGTTCTTC
.	TRBJ1-2	TRBD1	TRBV28	CASRETGNYGYTF	TGTGCCAGCAGAGAGACAGGGAACTATGGCTACACCTTC
few	TRBJ1-2	TRBD1	TRBV2	CASRTGGGYGYTF	TGTGCCAGCAGGACAGGGGGCGGCTATGGCTACACCTTC
.	TRBJ2-2	.	TRBV5-1	CASSPDVRGYPGELFF	TGCGCCAGCAGCCCCGATGTTAGGGGTTATCCCGGGGAGCTGTTTTTT
.	TRBJ2-5	TRBD1	TRBV27	CASSSGTGGVETQYF	TGTGCCAGCAGTTCCGGGACAGGGGGCGTAGAGACCCAGTACTTC
.	TRBJ2-7	.	TRBV20-1	CSASQGNSYEQYF	TGCAGTGCTAGTCAGGGGAACTCCTACGAGCAGTACTTC
.	TRBJ2-7	.	TRBV11-3	CASSLGTGTTPYEQYF	TGTGCCAGCAGCTTAGGAACTGGGACAACGCCCTACGAGCAGTACTTC
.	TRBJ2-2	.	TRBV7-9	CAGRAASNTGELFF	TGTGCCGGGCGGGCTGCCTCGAACACCGGGGAGCTGTTTTTT
few	TRBJ2-2	.	TRBV11-1	CASSTDRRITGELFF	TGTGCCAGCAGCACGGACAGAAGAATCACCGGGGAGCTGTTTTTT
.	TRBJ2-5	.	TRBV5-4	CASSPLATETQYF	TGTGCCAGCAGCCCTCTAGCGACAGAGACCCAGTACTTC
.	TRBJ2-7	TRBD2	TRBV9	CASSVGWASGTYEQYF	TGTGCCAGCAGCGTAGGGTGGGCTAGCGGAACCTACGAGCAGTACTTC
few	TRBJ2-1	.	TRBV3-1/TRBV3-2	CASSLSTYNEQFF	TGTGCCAGCAGCCTTTCGACTTACAATGAGCAGTTCTTC
once	TRBJ1-5	.	TRBV4-3	CASSQDAGGNQPQHF	TGCGCCAGCAGCCAAGATGCGGGGGGGAATCAGCCCCAGCATTTT
.	TRBJ2-7	.	TRBV7-9	CASSPTRGNEQYF	TGTGCCAGCAGCCCCACTCGGGGGAACGAGCAGTACTTC
.	TRBJ1-6	.	TRBV4-1	CASSQGTYSPLHF	TGCGCCAGCAGCCAAGGGACATATTCACCCCTCCACTTT
.	TRBJ2-1	TRBD1	TRBV10-3	CAISERPGTGGNEQFF	TGTGCCATCAGTGAACGCCCCGGGACAGGCGGTAATGAGCAGTTCTTC
.	TRBJ1-1	TRBD1	TRBV3-1/TRBV3-2	CASSQAGGSTEAFF	TGTGCCAGCAGCCAAGCAGGGGGTTCCACTGAAGCTTTCTTT
.	TRBJ2-7	TRBD1	TRBV6-5	CASRSGQAPGYEQYF	TGTGCCAGCAGATCCGGACAGGCTCCGGGATACGAGCAGTACTTC
.	TRBJ2-7	TRBD1	TRBV6-5	CASKDRVRLGEQYF	TGTGCCAGCAAAGACAGGGTTAGGTTGGGCGAGCAGTACTTC
.	TRBJ1-2	.	TRBV7-2	CASSLVGSGVHGYTF	TGTGCCAGCAGCTTAGTTGGGTCAGGGGTCCATGGCTACACCTTC
.	TRBJ2-7	.	TRBV12-3/TRBV12-4	CASSLTGVEQYF	TGTGCCAGCAGTTTAACGGGGGTCGAGCAGTACTTC
.	TRBJ1-2	TRBD1	TRBV19	CASRPRQGGYTF	TGTGCCAGTAGGCCTAGACAGGGCGGCTACACCTTC
.	TRBJ1-5	.	TRBV27	CASSLSQGYQPQHF	TGTGCCAGCAGTTTATCTCAGGGATATCAGCCCCAGCATTTT